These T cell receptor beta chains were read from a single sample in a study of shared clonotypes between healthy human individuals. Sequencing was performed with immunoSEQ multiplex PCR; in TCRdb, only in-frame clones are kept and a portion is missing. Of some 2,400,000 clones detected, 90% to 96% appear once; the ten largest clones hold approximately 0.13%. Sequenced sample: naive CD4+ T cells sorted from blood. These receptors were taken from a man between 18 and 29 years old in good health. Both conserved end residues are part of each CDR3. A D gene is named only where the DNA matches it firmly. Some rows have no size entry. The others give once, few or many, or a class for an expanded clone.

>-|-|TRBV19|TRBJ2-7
CASRRTGTYEQYF
TGTGCCAGTAGGAGGACGGGAACCTACGAGCAGTACTTC
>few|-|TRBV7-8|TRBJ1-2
CASSLDGGTSYGYTF
TGTGCCAGCAGCTTAGACGGTGGAACGAGCTATGGCTACACCTTC
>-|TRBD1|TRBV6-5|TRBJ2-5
CASSYRTGRLGETQYF
TGTGCCAGCAGTTACAGGACAGGGAGACTTGGAGAGACCCAGTACTTC
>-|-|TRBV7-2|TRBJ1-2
CASSFSFGQGYTF
TGTGCCAGCAGCTTCTCGTTTGGCCAGGGCTACACCTTC
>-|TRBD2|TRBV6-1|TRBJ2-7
CASSEVGGGTYEQYF
TGTGCCAGCAGTGAAGTCGGGGGGGGTACTTACGAGCAGTACTTC
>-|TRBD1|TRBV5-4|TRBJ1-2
CASSPGRGQAYGYTF
TGTGCCAGCAGCCCCGGGAGGGGGCAGGCCTATGGCTACACCTTC
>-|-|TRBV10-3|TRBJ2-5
CAISESGVKTQYF
TGTGCCATCAGTGAATCTGGAGTGAAGACCCAGTACTTC
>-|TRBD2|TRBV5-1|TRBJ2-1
CASSPLAGSYNEQFF
TGCGCCAGCAGCCCTCTAGCGGGGTCCTACAATGAGCAGTTCTTC
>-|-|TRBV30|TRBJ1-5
CALAHGGNQPQHF
TGTGCCCTAGCACACGGGGGTAATCAGCCCCAGCATTTT
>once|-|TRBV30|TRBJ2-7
CAWSVLSYEQYF
TGTGCCTGGTCCGTCCTTTCCTACGAGCAGTACTTC
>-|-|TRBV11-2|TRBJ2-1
CASRIPGLSHNEQFF
TGTGCCAGCAGAATCCCGGGCCTTAGCCACAATGAGCAGTTCTTC
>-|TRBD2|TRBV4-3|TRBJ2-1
CASSRGLAGVYNEQFF
TGCGCCAGCAGCCGAGGACTAGCGGGAGTATACAATGAGCAGTTCTTC
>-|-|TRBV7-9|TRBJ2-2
CASSLVGNTGELFF
TGTGCCAGCAGCTTAGTAGGGAACACCGGGGAGCTGTTTTTT
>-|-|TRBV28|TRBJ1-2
CASSSGVGYTF
TGTGCCAGCAGTTCAGGGGTCGGCTACACCTTC
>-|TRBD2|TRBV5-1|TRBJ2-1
CASSLLAGLWNEQFF
TGCGCCAGCAGCTTGCTAGCGGGACTATGGAATGAGCAGTTCTTC
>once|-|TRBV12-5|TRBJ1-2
CASGLAQGSYTF
TGTGCTAGTGGTTTGGCGCAGGGGAGCTACACCTTC
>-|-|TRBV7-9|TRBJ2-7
CASSPGRRTAYEQYF
TGTGCCAGCAGCCCCGGACGCAGGACCGCTTACGAGCAGTACTTC
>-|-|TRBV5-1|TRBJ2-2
CASSLNWDGELFF
TGCGCCAGCAGCCTCAATTGGGACGGGGAGCTGTTTTTT
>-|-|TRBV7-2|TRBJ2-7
CASSSPWTSEGYEQYF
TGTGCCAGCAGCTCCCCGTGGACTTCTGAGGGCTACGAGCAGTACTTC
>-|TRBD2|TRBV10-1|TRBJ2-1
CASSPSGVPVNEQFF
TGCGCCAGCAGCCCGAGCGGGGTCCCCGTCAATGAGCAGTTCTTC
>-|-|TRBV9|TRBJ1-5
CASSAGTSSNQPQHF
TGTGCCAGCAGCGCCGGGACCTCTAGCAATCAGCCCCAGCATTTT
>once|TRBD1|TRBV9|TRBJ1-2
CASSVSGGNYGYTF
TGTGCCAGCAGCGTATCAGGGGGGAACTATGGCTACACCTTC
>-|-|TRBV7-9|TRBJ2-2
CASSLLGGLTGELFF
TGTGCCAGCAGCTTACTCGGGGGGCTCACCGGGGAGCTGTTTTTT
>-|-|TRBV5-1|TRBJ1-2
CASSRDNYGYTF
TGCGCCAGCAGCAGGGATAACTATGGCTACACCTTC
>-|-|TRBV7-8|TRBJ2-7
CASSLQGYEQYF
TGTGCCAGCAGTTTACAGGGCTACGAGCAGTACTTC
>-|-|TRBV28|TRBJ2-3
CASSPPLGSDTQYF
TGTGCCAGCAGTCCCCCCCTAGGGTCAGATACGCAGTATTTT
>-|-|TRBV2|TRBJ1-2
CASGLNYGYTF
TGTGCCAGCGGCCTGAACTATGGCTACACCTTC
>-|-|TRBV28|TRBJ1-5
CASRSTTYQPQHF
TGTGCCAGCAGATCAACCACGTATCAGCCCCAGCATTTT
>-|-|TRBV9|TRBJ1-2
CASSAAWDYGYTF
TGTGCCAGCAGCGCGGCATGGGACTATGGCTACACCTTC
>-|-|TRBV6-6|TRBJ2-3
CASRSYSGDTDTQYF
TGTGCCAGCAGATCCTATAGCGGAGACACAGATACGCAGTATTTT
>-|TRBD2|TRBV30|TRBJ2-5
CAWSVGLAGTETQYF
TGTGCCTGGAGTGTAGGACTAGCGGGGACGGAGACCCAGTACTTC
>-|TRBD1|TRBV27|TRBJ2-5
CASRGRTGGFRETQYF
TGTGCCAGCAGGGGAAGGACAGGGGGCTTTAGGGAGACCCAGTACTTC
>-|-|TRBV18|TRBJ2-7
CASSPRAGSAYEQYF
TGTGCCAGCTCCCCTCGGGCGGGGAGCGCCTACGAGCAGTACTTC